These T cell receptor beta chains were read from a single sample in a study of blood T cells in healthy people across ages. TCRdb re-called the 5' RACE reads with MiXCR, one entry per CDR3 protein. The sample yields 1.5 million to 1.8 million distinct CDR3 sequences, less than 45% seen once. The sequenced sample was blood. These receptors were collected from a woman aged 18-29 years in good health. CDR3s include the opening cysteine and the closing phenylalanine or tryptophan. The order of the fields is V gene, D gene, J gene, CDR3 length, clone size, CDR3 DNA, CDR3 protein. A D gene is named only where the DNA matches it firmly. Some rows mark clone size as missing; the rest say once, few, many or name a class of expanded clone.

V: TRBV5-1; D: NA; J: TRBJ2-1; length: 11; size: many; DNA: TGCGCCAGCAGCTTGGACGTAGAGCAGTTCTTC; CDR3: CASSLDVEQFF
V: TRBV29-1; D: NA; J: TRBJ2-3; length: 12; size: NA; DNA: TGCAGCGTTGAACAGGGACGAGATACGCAGTATTTT; CDR3: CSVEQGRDTQYF
V: TRBV25-1; D: NA; J: TRBJ2-7; length: 11; size: few; DNA: TGTGCCAGCAGCACAATGTACGAGCAGTACTTC; CDR3: CASSTMYEQYF
V: TRBV20-1; D: NA; J: TRBJ2-5; length: 13; size: NA; DNA: TGCAGTGCTAGAGGATGGGCGTGGAATGAGCAGTACTTC; CDR3: CSARGWAWNEQYF
V: TRBV11-2; D: NA; J: TRBJ2-2; length: 15; size: once; DNA: TGTGCCAGCAGTCGCGACAGGATGAACACCGGGGAGCTGTTTTTT; CDR3: CASSRDRMNTGELFF
V: TRBV11-2; D: NA; J: TRBJ2-1; length: 13; size: NA; DNA: TGTGCCAGCACTCTCCACGGGACACGTGAGCAGTTCTTC; CDR3: CASTLHGTREQFF
V: TRBV6-1; D: NA; J: TRBJ1-1; length: 14; size: NA; DNA: TGTGCCCTCCTTCTCGGACACCTGAACACCGAAGCTTTCTTT; CDR3: CALLLGHLNTEAFF
V: TRBV20-1; D: TRBD1; J: TRBJ1-5; length: 13; size: once; DNA: TGCAGTGCTGGTGACAGGGGGAGTCAGCCCCAGCATTTT; CDR3: CSAGDRGSQPQHF
V: TRBV12-3/TRBV12-4; D: NA; J: TRBJ2-3; length: 15; size: NA; DNA: TGTGCCAGCAAGGTGGCGGGGACAAGCACAGATACGCAGTATTTT; CDR3: CASKVAGTSTDTQYF
V: TRBV7-9; D: TRBD1; J: TRBJ1-2; length: 15; size: NA; DNA: TGTGCCAGCAGCTGGACAGGGGGCGCCTACTATGGCTACACCTTC; CDR3: CASSWTGGAYYGYTF
V: TRBV7-9; D: NA; J: TRBJ1-5; length: 15; size: NA; DNA: TGTGCCAGCAGCTTAGGCAGGGTCGGCAATCAGCCCCAGCATTTT; CDR3: CASSLGRVGNQPQHF
V: TRBV27; D: NA; J: TRBJ2-7; length: 13; size: NA; DNA: TGTGCCAGCAGTTTAGTGAGTTCGGACGAGCAGTACTTC; CDR3: CASSLVSSDEQYF
V: TRBV6-4; D: NA; J: TRBJ2-6; length: 15; size: few; DNA: TGTGCCAGCAGTGACGAGGACTCTGGGGCCAACGTCCTGACTTTC; CDR3: CASSDEDSGANVLTF
V: TRBV27; D: TRBD2; J: TRBJ2-1; length: 15; size: NA; DNA: TGTGCCAGCATCAAAGGGACTAGCGGATACAATGAGCAGTTCTTC; CDR3: CASIKGTSGYNEQFF
V: TRBV20-1; D: TRBD1; J: TRBJ2-4; length: 14; size: few; DNA: TGCAGTGCCATTGACCTGGACAGGGGTAACATTCAGTACTTC; CDR3: CSAIDLDRGNIQYF
V: TRBV7-2; D: NA; J: TRBJ1-3; length: 13; size: NA; DNA: TGTGCCAGCAGCCCAGACAGCTCCCGGGATGCATATTTT; CDR3: CASSPDSSRDAYF
V: TRBV5-1; D: NA; J: TRBJ2-3; length: 14; size: few; DNA: TGCGCCAGCAGCTTGGCAGGACTCCTAGATACGCAGTATTTT; CDR3: CASSLAGLLDTQYF
V: TRBV5-1; D: NA; J: TRBJ2-5; length: 12; size: few; DNA: TGCGCCAGCAGCTTGGGGGAAGTGGTCCAGTACTTC; CDR3: CASSLGEVVQYF
V: TRBV7-9; D: TRBD1; J: TRBJ1-1; length: 13; size: few; DNA: TGTGCCAGCAGCTCGACAGGGGGAGTTGAAGCTTTCTTT; CDR3: CASSSTGGVEAFF
V: TRBV20-1; D: NA; J: TRBJ1-2; length: 11; size: NA; DNA: TGCAGTGCTATGGGCCCCAATGGCTACACCTTC; CDR3: CSAMGPNGYTF
V: TRBV2; D: NA; J: TRBJ1-1; length: 14; size: NA; DNA: TGTGCCAGCAGAGTCGGGGGTGAGAACACTGAAGCTTTCTTT; CDR3: CASRVGGENTEAFF
V: TRBV4-3; D: TRBD1; J: TRBJ2-1; length: 14; size: NA; DNA: TGCGCCAGCAGTATGGACAGGGCTCGCAATGAGCAGTTCTTC; CDR3: CASSMDRARNEQFF
V: TRBV6-2/TRBV6-3; D: NA; J: TRBJ1-2; length: 14; size: few; DNA: TGTGCCAGCGGGACCTATAATTTGCTAAACGGCTACACCTTC; CDR3: CASGTYNLLNGYTF
V: TRBV28; D: NA; J: TRBJ1-2; length: 13; size: NA; DNA: TGTGCCAGCAGTCGGCGGGACACCTATGGCTACACCTTC; CDR3: CASSRRDTYGYTF
V: TRBV18; D: NA; J: TRBJ2-3; length: 13; size: few; DNA: TGTGCCAGCTCACTGCCAGGGAGAGATACGCAGTATTTT; CDR3: CASSLPGRDTQYF
V: TRBV20-1; D: TRBD1; J: TRBJ1-2; length: 13; size: NA; DNA: TGCAGTGCTAGAGATCCCAGGGGGTATGGCTACACCTTC; CDR3: CSARDPRGYGYTF